This TCR beta chain originates from a study of breast tumors, draining lymph nodes, adjacent tissues. Study-wide results and limits: Most tumor T cells seemingly derive from lymph node, then expand in tumor. Compared with lymph nodes, tumors were less diverse; compared with nontumor tissue, more.

This clonotype showed up many times. Its antigen is unidentified. The V gene lost 8 bases and the J gene lost 1 base, with 20 bases spanning the gap. CDR3 length: 16 amino acids. TCRdb processed the multiplex PCR reads anew with MiXCR; each CDR3 protein has one entry. Of under 150,000 distinct CDR3 sequences listed, approximately 21% are singletons. The lymph nodes were axillary draining lymph nodes from breast cancer patients. The sequence was collected from a female donor with breast cancer. Some clones in this sample may be carry-over from other donors' samples. Sequencing was performed on axillary lymph node tissue. The chain uses TRBV12-3 or TRBV12-4 and TRBJ1-2; possible D gene TRBD1, 6 bases. The CDR3 sequence is CASFNGGRGNNYGYTF. The CDR3 DNA is TGTGCCAGCTTTAACGGGGGCAGAGGAAATAACTATGGCTACACCTTC.